These 25 T cell receptor beta chains share one sample of origin, sequenced in a study of T cell responses to AZD1222 COVID-19 vaccine. The assay was immunoSEQ multiplex PCR, and TCRdb's table has in-frame clones only and misses some. This table holds 18,000 or so clones, about 90% found once. Here the sequenced sample was peripheral blood, taken 28 days after the second AZD1222 dose. These receptors were taken from an adult who received the AZD1222 COVID-19 vaccine.

The chain combines TRBV5-5 with TRBJ1-6; D uncertain. The V and J ends lost 3 bases and 5 bases respectively, with 12 bases between them. Germline V gives CDR1 SGHKS, CDR2 YYEKEE (reference sequence). This CDR3 is built from 15 residues. CDR3 residues: CASSSARANNSPLHF. The CDR3 DNA reads as TGTGCCAGCAGCTCAGCAAGGGCCAATAATTCACCCCTCCACTTT.

The rearrangement joins TRBV29-1 to TRBJ2-5, with 13 bases aligning to TRBD2. Germline values: CDR1 SQVTM, CDR2 ANQGSEA. This CDR3 is 16 amino acids long. Losses at the gene ends were 7 bases for V and 5 bases for J; bases not matched to a gene: 13. CDR3 sequence: CSATGTSGATAETQYF. The CDR3 coding sequence is TGCAGCGCCACCGGGACTAGCGGGGCAACCGCGGAGACCCAGTACTTC.

The rearrangement joins TRBV6-7 to TRBJ2-7; 12 bases are a match to TRBD2. TRBV6-7 is designated an ORF whose function remains uncertain. Trimming took 1 base from V and 3 from J; bases not matched to a gene: 7. CDR3 size: 17 residues. The CDR3 bases are TGTGCCAGCAGTTACTGGCTAGCGGGAGGGCCTTTCTACGAGCAGTACTTC. Translation: CASSYWLAGGPFYEQYF.

The rearrangement uses TRBV2 and TRBJ1-1, with TRBD1 matching over 8 bases. The CDR3 consists of 13 residues. The junction had 3 bases not matched to a gene; V was cut back by 6 bases and J by 3 bases. Germline CDR1 and CDR2: SNHLY and FYNNEI. The CDR3 nucleotides are TGTGCCAGCAGCGTGGACAGGGACACTGAAGCTTTCTTT. Translating gives CASSVDRDTEAFF.

The CDR3 sequence: CASSLQGTSYGYTF. In nucleotides, the CDR3 is TGTGCCAGCAGCTTACAAGGGACGAGCTATGGCTACACCTTC. V and J are TRBV7-9 and TRBJ1-2; possible D gene TRBD1, 5 bases. The CDR3 sequence is 14 residues long. CDR1 and CDR2 from the germline V gene are SEHNR and FQNEAQ (reference sequence). Deletions cut 2 bases from V and 4 bases from J, with 11 bases between.

V is TRBV5-6 and J is TRBJ1-1; possible D gene TRBD1, 5 bases. The CDR3 spans 13 residues. Trimming cost V 0 bases and J 5 bases, with 8 bases left between them. CDR1 and CDR2 (germline): SGHDT, YYEEEE. CDR3 bases: TGTGCCAGCAGCTTGGTTGAGGGGACTGAAGCTTTCTTT. This translates into CASSLVEGTEAFF. The variable domain in full, with the rest retrieved from reference TRBV5-6 and TRBJ1-1, is DAGVTQSPTHLIKTRGQQVTLRCSPKSGHDTVSWYQQALGQGPQFIFQYYEEEERQRGNFPDRFSGHQFPNYSSELNVNALLLGDSALYLCASSLVEGTEAFFGQGTRLTVV.

In this sample, this clone turned up once. J is TRBJ1-4 and V is TRBV6-5; D might be TRBD1 (6 bases). The CDR3 sequence is 15 residues long. Per germline, CDR1 MNHEY and CDR2 SVGAGI. The V end was cut by 6 bases, the J end by 3 bases, with 14 bases between. In DNA form, the CDR3 reads TGTGCCAGCAGCCAAAGGGGGGGGGCTAATGAAAAACTGTTTTTT. Its translation is CASSQRGGANEKLFF.

The J gene is TRBJ1-2, the V gene TRBV11-2; 9 positions match TRBD1. There are 14 residues in the CDR3. V dropped 0 bases and J dropped 9; count of bases not matched to a gene: 5. Looked up from germline, CDR1 is SGHAT and CDR2 is FQNNGV. CDR3 sequence (DNA): TGTGCCAGCAGCTTAGATTCCGGGACAGGGAGCTACACCTTC. It specifies CASSLDSGTGSYTF.

The rearrangement uses TRBV11-2 and TRBJ2-2, with D possibly TRBD1 on 6 matching bases. The V end lost 5 bases, the J end lost 7 bases, and 8 bases lay between the germline ends. The CDR3 has 12 residues. Germline-derived CDR1 and CDR2 are SGHAT and FQNNGV. CDR3 sequence: CASSEGGGELFF. The CDR3 coding sequence is TGTGCCAGCAGCGAAGGGGGCGGGGAGCTGTTTTTT.

The J gene is TRBJ2-2, the V gene TRBV6-4; D ambiguous. The germline V gene encodes CDR1 MRHNA and CDR2 SNTAGT. The CDR3 length is 12 residues. V was shortened by 3 bases and J by 4 bases, with 3 bases between the two germline ends. The CDR3 nucleotides read TGTGCCAGCAGTGAGACCACCGGGGAGCTGTTTTTT. It specifies CASSETTGELFF.

The CDR3 coding sequence is TGTGCCAGCAGCGTTCGACAAGGGACGGGGGAGACCCAGTACTTC. Its protein is CASSVRQGTGETQYF. The chain combines TRBV9 with TRBJ2-5; D possibly matches TRBD1 or TRBD2 (5 bases each). The germline V gene encodes CDR1 SGDLS and CDR2 YYNGEE. This CDR3 has 15 amino acids. V lost 2 bases and J lost 5, with 16 bases in between. Filled out from reference TRBV9 and TRBJ2-5, the complete variable domain reads DSGVTQTPKHLITATGQRVTLRCSPRSGDLSVYWYQQSLDQGLQFLIQYYNGEERAKGNILERFSAQQFPDLHSELNLSSLELGDSALYFCASSVRQGTGETQYFGPGTRLLVL.

The chain recombines TRBV14 with TRBJ1-6, with D possibly being TRBD1 (5 bases). The length of the CDR3 is 16 residues. Looked up from germline, CDR1 is SGHDN and CDR2 is FVKESK. Deletions cut 3 bases from V and 6 bases from J, with 15 bases between. The DNA for the CDR3 is TGTGCCAGCAGCCACGCTTTTCGGGGGACTAATTCACCCCTCCACTTT. Amino acid sequence: CASSHAFRGTNSPLHF.

The genes are TRBV5-1 and TRBJ2-6, with D perhaps TRBD2 (5 bases). From germline, CDR1 is SGHRS and CDR2 YFSETQ. The length of the CDR3 is 17 residues. V was shortened by 4 bases and J by 1 base, with 15 bases between the two germline ends. CDR3 sequence: CASSPERYGSGANVLTF. The DNA for the CDR3 is TGCGCCAGCAGCCCGGAGCGGTACGGATCTGGGGCCAACGTCCTGACTTTC. The complete variable domain, with remaining parts taken from reference TRBV5-1 and TRBJ2-6, reads KAGVTQTPRYLIKTRGQQVTLSCSPISGHRSVSWYQQTPGQGLQFLFEYFSETQRNKGNFPGRFSGRQFSNSRSEMNVSTLELGDSALYLCASSPERYGSGANVLTFGAGSRLTVL.

The chain links TRBV30 to TRBJ1-2; D is possibly TRBD1 (5 bases). CDR3 size: 13 residues. The V end lost 3 bases, the J end lost 3 bases, and 11 bases lay between the germline ends. Germline CDR1 is GTSNPN and CDR2 is SVGIG (reference sequence). The CDR3: CAWSGGVHYGYTF. CDR3 in DNA: TGTGCCTGGAGCGGGGGGGTTCACTATGGCTACACCTTC.

V gene TRBV6-1 combines with J gene TRBJ2-1, with a weak D call TRBD2 (6 bases). V shed 2 bases and J shed 4 bases, with 9 bases lying between them. This CDR3 region has 14 residues. The germline V gene has CDR1 MNHNS and CDR2 SASEGT. CDR3 residues: CASSELAKYNEQFF. The CDR3 bases are TGTGCCAGCAGTGAACTAGCGAAATACAATGAGCAGTTCTTC.

This chain connects TRBV7-8 to TRBJ2-3; 8 bases line up with TRBD2. Germline CDR1 SGHVS, CDR2 FQNEAQ. V trimming: 5 bases; J trimming: 2 bases; junction bases outside the gene matches: 9. CDR3 length: 16 residues. CDR3 DNA: TGTGCCAGCAGCGCACGCCCGGGGGGGATCACAGATACGCAGTATTTT. Its protein is CASSARPGGITDTQYF.

This clone was seen just once. V usage is TRBV28 and J usage is TRBJ2-5; D remains ambiguous. This CDR3 has 13 residues. Germline CDR1 MDHEN, CDR2 SYDVKM. V lost 2 bases and J 5 bases, leaving 9 bases between the germline ends. Here the CDR3 reads CASSLGARETQYF. The CDR3 DNA is TGTGCCAGCAGTTTAGGAGCCCGCGAGACCCAGTACTTC.

The rearrangement uses TRBV19 and TRBJ2-4, with 14 positions matching TRBD2. Looked up from germline, CDR1 is LNHDA and CDR2 is SQIVND (reference sequence). CDR3 length: 19 amino acids. Germline trimming cut 8 bases from V and 0 bases from J; bases unmatched to any gene: 12. Here the CDR3 DNA reads TGTGCCAGTGGGAGCTGGACTAGCGGGAGGCGTAGAGCCAAAAACATTCAGTACTTC. Protein: CASGSWTSGRRRAKNIQYF.

V and J are TRBV5-1 and TRBJ2-3; 8 bases fit TRBD2. This CDR3 comprises 14 residues. The junction had 4 bases not matched to a gene; V was cut back by 3 bases and J by 4 bases. Germline V CDR1 and CDR2: SGHRS, YFSETQ. CDR3 protein: CASSSAGEADTQYF. The DNA for the CDR3 is TGCGCCAGCAGCTCAGCGGGGGAGGCAGATACGCAGTATTTT.

The chain carries TRBV4-1 and TRBJ1-5; 8 bases line up with TRBD1. Trimming cost V 1 base and J 4 bases; bases outside gene matches: 6. This CDR3 region has 16 residues. The germline CDR1 and CDR2 sequences are MGHRA and YSYEKL. The CDR3, as DNA: TGCGCCAGCAGCCAAGTGCAGGACAGGGAGAATCAGCCCCAGCATTTT. It specifies CASSQVQDRENQPQHF.

The chain links TRBV24-1 to TRBJ2-1; D not certain. CDR1 and CDR2 from the germline V gene are KGHDR and SFDVKD. The CDR3 spans 13 residues. Trimming took 4 bases from V and 0 from J, leaving 3 bases between them. The CDR3 region has the DNA TGTGCCACCAGTGAGGGCTCCTACAATGAGCAGTTCTTC. It yields the protein CATSEGSYNEQFF.

The rearrangement joins TRBV27 to TRBJ2-3; TRBD1 is a possible D gene (5 bases). The germline V gene encodes CDR1 MNHEY and CDR2 SMNVEV (reference sequence). The CDR3 totals 13 residues. V was cut by 4 bases and J by 4 bases, with 9 bases left in between. The CDR3 here is CASSSRQPDTQYF. In nucleotides, the CDR3 is TGTGCCAGCAGTTCCAGACAGCCAGATACGCAGTATTTT.

In DNA, the CDR3 is TGTGCCAGCAGCTCCGGGACAACAGAGCAGTACGTC. It specifies CASSSGTTEQYV. This chain uses TRBV5-4 with TRBJ2-7; weak D call: TRBD1 (6 bases). The CDR3 length is 12 residues. V lost 3 bases, J lost 7 bases, and 11 bases lay in between. Germline CDR1 and CDR2: SGHNT and YYREEE (reference sequence).

The rearrangement uses TRBV12-5 and TRBJ1-1; the D gene is possibly TRBD1 (6 bases). This CDR3 comprises 15 residues. Germline V gives CDR1 LGHNT, CDR2 FRNRAP. Between the trimmed V and J ends, which lost 1 base and 4 bases, there was a span of 13 bases. The CDR3 is CASGLDLRGGTEAFF. DNA of the CDR3: TGTGCTAGTGGTTTGGACCTGCGAGGGGGCACTGAAGCTTTCTTT.

This chain uses TRBV15 with TRBJ2-1, with 9 bases fitting TRBD2. The V gene's germline CDR1 is LNHNV and CDR2 YYDKDF (reference sequence). The CDR3 length is 15 residues. V dropped 3 bases and J dropped 7; count of bases not matched to a gene: 7. The CDR3 protein is CATSRGSGRRNEQFF. DNA of the CDR3: TGTGCCACCAGCAGGGGAAGCGGGAGGAGGAATGAGCAGTTCTTC. Full variable domain (remainder filled in from reference TRBV15 and TRBJ2-1): DAMVIQNPRYQVTQFGKPVTLSCSQTLNHNVMYWYQQKSSQAPKLLFHYYDKDFNNEADTPDNFQSRRPNTSFCFLDIRSPGLGDTAMYLCATSRGSGRRNEQFFGPGTRLTVL.